This T cell receptor beta chain was captured by sequencing in a study of OX40 agonist ivuxolimab in advanced cancers. Turning to the study itself: Every patient in dose escalation had hepatocellular carcinoma, melanoma, renal cell or head and neck cancer. A male proportion of 82.7% was recorded, with mean age around 62 years and range 23 to 79. Partial responses occurred in Three dose-escalation patients, one with hepatocellular carcinoma and two with cutaneous melanoma.

The timepoints at which blood was sampled were baseline, cycle 4 day 1, and cycle 7 day 1. This clone was seen just once. Profiling relied on immunoSEQ multiplex PCR, and the TCRdb table lists in-frame clones only, not all of them. The sample has about 120,000 clones; 80% to 90% are singletons. This CDR3 has 14 amino acids. Per germline, CDR1 LNHDA and CDR2 SQIVND (reference sequence). With V trimmed by 7 bases and J by 4 bases, 5 bases remained unmatched. The chain has TRBV19 and TRBJ2-2, with 8 bases fitting TRBD1. The receptor was isolated from an adult with an advanced solid tumor such as melanoma, head and neck, liver or kidney cancer. The sample was CD4+ or CD8+ T cells sorted from blood, taken in a trial of the OX40 agonist ivuxolimab. The CDR3 DNA follows: TGTGCCAGTATATCAGGGGGCACCACCGGGGAGCTGTTTTTT. Amino acid sequence: CASISGGTTGELFF.